A selection of T cell receptor beta chains follows, all from one sample in a study of early T cells in non-severe SARS-CoV-2 infection. TCRdb recomputed calls from the 5' RACE reads with MiXCR, one row per CDR3 protein. The sample lists tens of thousands of distinct CDR3 sequences, under 15% occurring once. The material sequenced was whole blood. These receptors originate from an adult who was a healthcare worker with PCR-confirmed SARS-CoV-2 infection or an uninfected control (not recorded which). Each CDR3 is given with its conserved first and last residue. The D gene is left open where the match is weak. A row's size may be missing; if present it is once, few, many or a size class.

D	size	J	V	CDR3	DNA
TRBD1	-	TRBJ1-2	TRBV25-1	CASGSGGAYTF	TGTGCCAGCGGCTCAGGGGGCGCCTACACCTTC
TRBD1	many	TRBJ1-3	TRBV6-5	CASSYAGGSGNTIYF	TGTGCCAGCAGTTACGCAGGGGGCAGTGGAAACACCATATATTTT
-	few	TRBJ1-6	TRBV7-2	CASSPVGGRNSPLHF	TGTGCCAGCAGCCCAGTAGGGGGACGCAATTCACCCCTCCACTTT
-	few	TRBJ1-6	TRBV6-5	CASSYQPGHNNSPLHF	TGTGCCAGCAGTTACCAGCCGGGACATAATAATTCACCCCTCCACTTT
-	-	TRBJ2-1	TRBV4-3	CASSQGEGSEQFF	TGCGCCAGCAGCCAAGGAGAAGGAAGTGAGCAGTTCTTC
-	many	TRBJ1-1	TRBV7-9	CASSPQGNTEAFF	TGTGCCAGCAGCCCACAGGGGAACACTGAAGCTTTCTTT
-	few	TRBJ2-2	TRBV6-5	CASRATGELFF	TGTGCCAGCCGAGCCACCGGGGAGCTGTTTTTT
-	many	TRBJ2-1	TRBV6-2/TRBV6-3	CASSFVNEQFF	TGTGCCAGCAGTTTCGTCAATGAGCAGTTCTTC
-	many	TRBJ2-7	TRBV6-1	CASGQGIYEQYF	TGTGCCAGCGGTCAGGGAATCTACGAGCAGTACTTC
-	-	TRBJ1-6	TRBV11-2	CASSSTGLPPLHF	TGTGCCAGCAGCTCAACAGGTTTACCACCCCTCCACTTT
-	-	TRBJ2-5	TRBV2	CAALLEAQYF	TGTGCAGCATTGCTGGAGGCCCAGTACTTC
-	many	TRBJ2-7	TRBV6-1	CASFLRGVEQYF	TGTGCCAGTTTTCTAAGGGGGGTCGAGCAGTACTTC
-	many	TRBJ2-1	TRBV20-1	CSADRASGIPYNEQFF	TGCAGTGCTGACCGGGCCAGCGGAATTCCCTACAATGAGCAGTTCTTC
-	few	TRBJ2-1	TRBV5-6	CASSSDIRDSGHF	TGTGCCAGCAGCTCAGATATCCGGGACTCAGGCCACTTC
-	many	TRBJ2-5	TRBV20-1	CSAKKPRVRQETQYF	TGCAGTGCTAAAAAACCCAGGGTGAGACAAGAGACCCAGTACTTC
-	-	TRBJ2-1	TRBV3-1	CASSQEPIIREVYNEQFF	TGTGCCAGCAGCCAAGAGCCGATTATTAGGGAGGTGTACAATGAGCAGTTCTTC
-	-	TRBJ2-3	TRBV12-3/TRBV12-4	CASTTEFRTRTDTQYF	TGTGCCAGCACCACAGAGTTTCGGACCCGCACAGATACGCAGTATTTT
TRBD1	-	TRBJ1-4	TRBV7-9	CASSEDRENEKLFF	TGTGCCAGCAGCGAGGACAGGGAGAATGAAAAACTGTTTTTT
-	-	TRBJ2-7	TRBV6-5	CASSSGVRSYEQYF	TGTGCCAGCAGTTCCGGGGTACGGAGTTACGAGCAGTACTTC
-	once	TRBJ2-1	TRBV3-1	CASSHPDPGAVNEQFF	TGTGCCAGCAGCCACCCAGACCCCGGCGCCGTCAATGAGCAGTTCTTC
-	-	TRBJ2-1	TRBV10-2	CASSDRGRMRQFF	TGCGCCAGCAGTGACAGGGGGAGGATGAGGCAGTTCTTC
TRBD2	few	TRBJ2-5	TRBV14	CASSQFTGGQETQYF	TGTGCCAGCAGCCAATTTACGGGAGGGCAAGAGACCCAGTACTTC
-	few	TRBJ2-3	TRBV7-2	CASSALSLSDTQYF	TGTGCCAGCAGCGCCCTAAGTCTTTCGGATACGCAGTATTTT
-	-	TRBJ2-7	TRBV4-3	CASSQEPGYTYEQYF	TGCGCCAGCAGCCAAGAACCAGGTTATACCTACGAGCAGTACTTC
-	many	TRBJ1-4	TRBV7-9	CASSSGTVDGKLFF	TGTGCCAGCAGCTCCGGGACCGTTGACGGAAAACTGTTTTTT
-	once	TRBJ1-1	TRBV7-2	CASSFRQAAEAFF	TGTGCCAGCAGCTTTCGACAGGCCGCTGAAGCTTTCTTT
-	-	TRBJ1-1	TRBV7-9	CASSPTERTDTEAFF	TGTGCCAGCAGCCCCACGGAGCGGACGGACACTGAAGCTTTCTTT
-	few	TRBJ2-7	TRBV20-1	CSARDRGRSYEQYF	TGCAGTGCTAGAGATCGGGGCCGCTCCTACGAGCAGTACTTC
TRBD2	many	TRBJ2-2	TRBV3-1	CASSQVASGLPGELFF	TGTGCCAGCAGCCAAGTGGCTAGCGGGTTACCCGGGGAGCTGTTTTTT
-	many	TRBJ2-1	TRBV11-3	CASSRGSNEQFF	TGTGCCAGCAGTCGAGGGTCCAATGAGCAGTTCTTC
-	few	TRBJ1-4	TRBV28	CASGREDEKLFF	TGTGCCAGCGGCAGGGAGGATGAAAAACTGTTTTTT
-	-	TRBJ1-6	TRBV30	CAWSERGGDSPLHF	TGTGCCTGGAGTGAACGGGGGGGAGATTCACCCCTCCACTTT
-	-	TRBJ1-2	TRBV6-1	CASTRLQGDYGYTF	TGTGCCAGCACCCGTCTCCAAGGGGACTATGGCTACACCTTC
TRBD2	once	TRBJ2-3	TRBV10-3	CATTSGGYTDTQYF	TGTGCCACCACTAGCGGGGGGTACACAGATACGCAGTATTTT
-	many	TRBJ1-1	TRBV7-9	CASSLGETEAFF	TGTGCCAGCAGCTTAGGGGAAACTGAAGCTTTCTTT
-	few	TRBJ2-7	TRBV29-1	CSVLRQASHEQYF	TGCAGCGTCTTAAGGCAGGCCTCCCACGAGCAGTACTTC
TRBD2	many	TRBJ2-1	TRBV20-1	CSATVGRAGMEQFF	TGCAGTGCTACCGTCGGGAGGGCGGGGATGGAGCAGTTCTTC
-	-	TRBJ2-1	TRBV7-8	CASSYLSGNEQFF	TGTGCCAGCAGCTATTTAAGCGGCAATGAGCAGTTCTTC
-	-	TRBJ1-1	TRBV28	CASSLWGGLNTEAFF	TGTGCCAGCAGTTTATGGGGGGGTTTGAACACTGAAGCTTTCTTT
-	-	TRBJ2-1	TRBV6-5	CASSYFGGSSYNEQFF	TGTGCCAGCAGTTACTTCGGCGGAAGCTCCTACAATGAGCAGTTCTTC
TRBD2	-	TRBJ2-1	TRBV6-6	CASSYGLAGLNEQFF	TGTGCCAGCAGTTACGGACTAGCGGGACTCAATGAGCAGTTCTTC
-	few	TRBJ2-7	TRBV29-1	CSVSTGQDISYEQYF	TGCAGCGTCTCGACAGGACAAGACATAAGCTACGAGCAGTACTTC
-	few	TRBJ1-1	TRBV14	CASSPYGGTEAFF	TGTGCCAGCAGCCCATACGGGGGAACTGAAGCTTTCTTT
TRBD1	few	TRBJ2-1	TRBV9	CASSESQLTGKDEQFF	TGTGCCAGCAGCGAGTCCCAATTGACAGGGAAGGATGAGCAGTTCTTC
-	few	TRBJ2-7	TRBV27	CASSESGLTYEQYF	TGTGCCAGCAGTGAGTCAGGACTGACATACGAGCAGTACTTC
TRBD2	-	TRBJ2-3	TRBV24-1	CATSDRTRENTQYF	TGTGCCACCAGTGATCGGACTAGAGAGAATACGCAGTATTTT
-	once	TRBJ1-1	TRBV12-3/TRBV12-4	CASRQGALKEAFF	TGTGCCAGCAGGCAGGGAGCTCTAAAAGAAGCTTTCTTT
TRBD1	few	TRBJ2-7	TRBV27	CASSPWAGGEQYF	TGTGCCAGCAGTCCATGGGCAGGGGGTGAGCAGTACTTC
-	few	TRBJ2-2	TRBV9	CASSVPPSSGELFF	TGTGCCAGCAGCGTACCACCTAGTAGCGGGGAGCTGTTTTTT
TRBD1	-	TRBJ2-1	TRBV7-9	CASSLGGQYDDEQFF	TGTGCCAGCAGCTTAGGGGGACAGTACGATGATGAGCAGTTCTTC
-	many	TRBJ2-7	TRBV20-1	CSGRGINYEQYF	TGCAGTGGGCGCGGGATAAATTACGAGCAGTACTTC